Below, one TCR beta chain is given with its context. Produced via immunoSEQ multiplex PCR; TCRdb's table is partial and in-frame only. Here the sample spans approximately 23,000 clones, roughly nine tenths being singletons. The sample belongs to a study of T cell changes during pregnancy in multiple sclerosis. Germline trimming cut 4 bases from V and 8 bases from J; bases unmatched to any gene: 8. The CDR3 length is 14 residues. Per germline, CDR1 SGHKS and CDR2 YYEKEE (reference sequence). The clonotype originates from a female donor in good health, enrolled as a control in a pregnancy study. The V gene is TRBV5-5, the J gene TRBJ2-1; 8 nucleotides align to TRBD2. The input for sequencing was CD4+ T cells from peripheral blood mononuclear cells, taken after pregnancy. CDR3 bases: TGTGCCAGCAGCGGGGACCAGCGGGGGTATGAGCAGTTCTTC. Translation gives CASSGDQRGYEQFF.